This is a list of T cell receptor beta chains from one sample in a study of brain T cells in children with intractable seizures. The assay was immunoSEQ multiplex PCR, and TCRdb's table has in-frame clones only and misses some. The table includes under 400,000 clones, about 94% detected once. This sample comprised peripheral blood, obtained 4 to 5 months after surgery. These receptors all stem from a boy in the first two years of life with tuberous sclerosis and intractable seizures. CDR3s include the opening cysteine and the closing phenylalanine or tryptophan. A D gene is named only where the DNA matches it firmly.

d_call	v_call	j_call	cdr3_aa	cdr3_nt
-	TRBV3-1/TRBV3-2	TRBJ1-2	CASSQWEGAFGYTF	TGTGCCAGCAGCCAATGGGAAGGGGCATTCGGCTACACCTTC
TRBD2	TRBV29-1	TRBJ2-1	CSVEVPGGGQFF	TGCAGCGTTGAAGTACCGGGGGGAGGGCAGTTCTTC
TRBD2	TRBV9	TRBJ2-1	CASSPRLAGSNEQFF	TGTGCCAGCAGCCCGCGACTAGCAGGAAGCAATGAGCAGTTCTTC
-	TRBV10-3	TRBJ1-1	CAISESLRRGAFF	TGTGCCATCAGTGAGTCCTTGCGCAGGGGAGCTTTCTTT
-	TRBV30	TRBJ2-7	CACSGLGGYEQYF	TGTGCCTGTTCGGGACTCGGCGGCTACGAGCAGTACTTC
-	TRBV30	TRBJ1-2	CAWSLRGMVYGYTF	TGTGCCTGGAGTTTAAGGGGGATGGTCTATGGCTACACCTTC
TRBD2	TRBV28	TRBJ2-7	CASTVSSGRSYEQYF	TGTGCCAGCACCGTTTCTAGCGGGAGGTCCTACGAGCAGTACTTC
-	TRBV7-9	TRBJ2-3	CASSLDPSDTQYF	TGTGCCAGCAGCTTAGACCCGTCCGATACGCAGTATTTT
TRBD1	TRBV28	TRBJ1-2	CAIGGQGPVTYGYTF	TGTGCCATAGGAGGACAGGGGCCGGTTACATATGGCTACACCTTC
-	TRBV5-4	TRBJ2-3	CASSRPTDTQYF	TGTGCCAGCAGCAGACCCACAGATACGCAGTATTTT
-	TRBV6-5	TRBJ1-5	CASRTSNQPQHF	TGTGCCAGCAGGACATCTAATCAGCCCCAGCATTTT
TRBD2	TRBV9	TRBJ2-7	CASSPSGTSGYEQYF	TGTGCCAGCAGCCCTAGCGGGACTAGCGGCTACGAGCAGTACTTC
TRBD2	TRBV19	TRBJ2-3	CASKGSGDTDTQYF	TGTGCCAGTAAAGGTAGCGGGGACACAGATACGCAGTATTTT